Following are 10 T cell receptor beta chains from one sample sequenced in a study of molecular identifiers for immune sequencing clone quantification. TCRdb recomputed calls from the PCR reads with MiXCR, one row per CDR3 protein. The sample lists 37,000 or so distinct CDR3 sequences; about a fifth were seen once. What was sequenced was naive CD8+ T cells from blood, with Jurkat cell RNA spiked in. Stated subset: FACS-sorted CD8+CD4-CCR7+CD45RA+ naive T cells. These receptors all come from a human donor in good health. Some libraries in this study had Jurkat cell RNA spiked in.

The gene calls are TRBV4-1 and TRBJ2-7; D is perhaps TRBD1 (6 bases). Germline V gene data show CDR1 as MGHRA and CDR2 as YSYEKL. V was shortened by 1 base and J by 9 bases, with 10 bases between the two germline ends. The CDR3 length is 12 residues. CDR3 residues: CASSQGSGAQYF. The CDR3 nucleotides read TGCGCCAGCAGCCAAGGGTCAGGGGCGCAGTACTTC.

The chain combines TRBV5-4 with TRBJ2-3; 7 bases match TRBD1. Germline V gene data show CDR1 as SGHNT and CDR2 as YYREEE (reference sequence). V was clipped by 2 bases and J by 4 bases; unmatched bases: 10. The CDR3 runs to 16 residues. The CDR3 is CASSFSGGRAADTQYF. CDR3 DNA sequence: TGTGCCAGCAGCTTCTCAGGGGGTAGGGCGGCAGATACGCAGTATTTT.

In its sample, this clonotype was seen many times. The chain joins TRBV12-3 or TRBV12-4 to TRBJ2-1; TRBD2 agrees at 12 bases. Trimming took 5 bases from V and 4 from J; bases not matched to a gene: 3. CDR3 size: 15 residues. As DNA, the CDR3 is TGTGCCAGCAGTAGGACTAGCGGGACTTACAATGAGCAGTTCTTC. This encodes CASSRTSGTYNEQFF.

This clonotype has more than one count but fewer than ten. DNA for the CDR3: TGTGCCAGCAGCCCCCGCGCCGACAGGGAAATGAACACTGAAGCTTTCTTT. Its translation: CASSPRADREMNTEAFF. V and J are TRBV7-8 and TRBJ1-1; TRBD1 matches at 7 bases. The V gene end was trimmed by 5 bases and the J gene end by 0 bases; junction bases not matched to a gene: 12. Per germline, CDR1 SGHVS and CDR2 FQNEAQ. The CDR3 spans 17 residues.

In this sample, this clonotype turned up many times. The chain is built from TRBV5-1 and TRBJ2-3; TRBD2 aligns across 7 bases. V lost 4 bases, J lost 6 bases, and 17 bases stayed unmatched. The germline V gene has CDR1 SGHRS and CDR2 YFSETQ. The CDR3 runs to 17 residues. CDR3 loop: CASSRPPSGREQDTQYF. As DNA, the CDR3 is TGCGCCAGCAGCCGACCTCCATCGGGGAGGGAACAGGATACGCAGTATTTT. Drawing the rest from reference TRBV5-1 and TRBJ2-3, the complete variable domain is KAGVTQTPRYLIKTRGQQVTLSCSPISGHRSVSWYQQTPGQGLQFLFEYFSETQRNKGNFPGRFSGRQFSNSRSEMNVSTLELGDSALYLCASSRPPSGREQDTQYFGPGTRLTVL.

This clonotype occurred a few times. A read error is possible here, since a much larger clone lies one base away. The chain uses TRBV7-9 and TRBJ2-5; D perhaps matches TRBD2 (6 bases). The germline V gene encodes CDR1 SEHNR and CDR2 FQNEAQ (reference sequence). The CDR3 length is 14 residues. CDR3 DNA sequence: TGTGCCAGCAGCTTAGAAGTGACCCGGGAGACCAAGTACTTC. Its protein product is CASSLEVTRETKYF.

This clonotype was detected ten times or more. The CDR3 bases are TGTGCCATCAGTGAGTCTTCTAGCGGGATGGAGACCCAGTACTTC. This gives the protein CAISESSSGMETQYF. The V gene is TRBV10-3, the J gene TRBJ2-5; TRBD2 matches at 9 bases. The V gene end was trimmed by 0 bases and the J gene end by 5 bases; junction bases not matched to a gene: 4. The CDR3 runs to 15 residues. Looked up from germline, CDR1 is ENHRY and CDR2 is SYGVKD.

This clonotype has at least ten counts. The chain has TRBV5-6 and TRBJ2-1, with D unresolved. Germline values: CDR1 SGHDT, CDR2 YYEEEE. This CDR3 contains 12 residues. The V gene lost 1 base and the J gene lost 3 bases, with 2 bases spanning the gap. CDR3 sequence: CASSLYYNEQFF. The DNA for the CDR3 is TGTGCCAGCAGCTTGTACTACAATGAGCAGTTCTTC.

This clonotype has ten or more counts. The chain employs TRBV9 and TRBJ1-2; 7 bases map to TRBD1. The CDR3 covers 14 residues. Looked up from germline, CDR1 is SGDLS and CDR2 is YYNGEE. After removal of 4 bases from V and 4 bases from J, the junction contained 7 bases not matched to a gene. This CDR3 is CASSIGTAGYGYTF. The CDR3 DNA reads TGTGCCAGCAGCATAGGGACAGCAGGCTATGGCTACACCTTC. The full variable domain, completed using reference TRBV9 and TRBJ1-2, is DSGVTQTPKHLITATGQRVTLRCSPRSGDLSVYWYQQSLDQGLQFLIQYYNGEERAKGNILERFSAQQFPDLHSELNLSSLELGDSALYFCASSIGTAGYGYTFGSGTRLTVV.

Points on this clonotype: A read error may explain this, as a much larger clone is one base away. The chain is built from TRBV28 and TRBJ1-6; weak D call: TRBD1 (6 bases). CDR3 length equals 13 residues. Germline V CDR1 and CDR2: MDHEN, SYDVKM. In DNA, the CDR3 is TGTGCCAGCAGTGACACCAGGGGTTCACCCTTCCACTTT. Its translation is CASSDTRGSPFHF.